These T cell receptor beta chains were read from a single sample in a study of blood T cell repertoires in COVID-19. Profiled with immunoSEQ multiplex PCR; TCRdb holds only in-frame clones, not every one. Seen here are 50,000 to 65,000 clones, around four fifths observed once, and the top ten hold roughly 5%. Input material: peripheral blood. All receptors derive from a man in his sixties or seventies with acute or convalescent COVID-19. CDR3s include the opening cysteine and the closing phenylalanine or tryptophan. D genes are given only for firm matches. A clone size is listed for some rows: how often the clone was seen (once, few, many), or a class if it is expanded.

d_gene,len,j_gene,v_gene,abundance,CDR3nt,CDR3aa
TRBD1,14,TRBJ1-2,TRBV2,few,TGTGCCAGCTCTCCGGGACAGGGAGTTTATGGCTACACCTTC,CASSPGQGVYGYTF
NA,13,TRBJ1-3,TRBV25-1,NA,TGTGCCAGCAGTTGGGGCAGGGGAAACACCATATATTTT,CASSWGRGNTIYF
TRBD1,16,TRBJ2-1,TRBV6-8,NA,TGTGCCAGCAGTACCCCCAGGGACAGGGACTACAATGAGCAGTTCTTC,CASSTPRDRDYNEQFF
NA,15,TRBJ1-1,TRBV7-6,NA,TGTGCCAGCAGCTTAAACGGGGGAGTGAACACTGAAGCTTTCTTT,CASSLNGGVNTEAFF
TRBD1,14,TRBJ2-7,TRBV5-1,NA,TGCGCCAGCAGGAGGGGACAGGGGGCATTAGAGCAGTACTTC,CASRRGQGALEQYF
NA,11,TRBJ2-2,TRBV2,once,TGTGCCAGCAGTCTAACCGGGGAGCTGTTTTTT,CASSLTGELFF
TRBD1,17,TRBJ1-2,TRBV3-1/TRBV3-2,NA,TGTGCCAGCAGCCAAGAGCTGACAGGGGAATACCACTATGGCTACACCTTC,CASSQELTGEYHYGYTF
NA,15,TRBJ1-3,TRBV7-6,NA,TGTGCCAGCAGCTTATGGGGGGAAGCTGGAAACACCATATATTTT,CASSLWGEAGNTIYF
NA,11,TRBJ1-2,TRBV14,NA,TGTGCCAACAGTCATTCCTATGGCTACACCTTC,CANSHSYGYTF
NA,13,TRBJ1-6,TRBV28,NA,TGTGCCAGCAAGGAGATTCATAGTTCACCCCTCCACTTT,CASKEIHSSPLHF
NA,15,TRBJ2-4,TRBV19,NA,TGTGCCAGTAGTTTAAATGGGCAATCAAAAAACATTCAGTACTTC,CASSLNGQSKNIQYF
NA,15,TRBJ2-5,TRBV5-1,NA,TGCGCCAGCAGAATTTCCTTAGTGGTTGAAGAGACCCAGTACTTC,CASRISLVVEETQYF
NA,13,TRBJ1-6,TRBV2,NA,TGTGCCAGCAGGGAGGGGACTGGTTCACCCCTCCACTTT,CASREGTGSPLHF
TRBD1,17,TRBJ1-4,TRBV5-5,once,TGTGCCAGCAGCCTTTTAAAAGCATCGGACAGGGAAGAAAAACTGTTTTTT,CASSLLKASDREEKLFF
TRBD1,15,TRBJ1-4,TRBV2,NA,TGTGCCAGCAGGGCTCCGGGACAGTATAATGAAAAACTGTTTTTT,CASRAPGQYNEKLFF
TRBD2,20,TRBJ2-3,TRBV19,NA,TGTGCCAGTAGGGGTCTTCTACTTAGCGGGGGCCCATCTAGCACAGATACGCAGTATTTT,CASRGLLLSGGPSSTDTQYF
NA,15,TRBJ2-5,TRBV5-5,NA,TGTGCCAGCATTTTGTGGGGGGGCTCTAAGGAGACCCAGTACTTC,CASILWGGSKETQYF
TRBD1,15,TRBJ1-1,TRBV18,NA,TGTGCCAGCTCACCCCGACAGGGGGCGGGCACTGAAGCTTTCTTT,CASSPRQGAGTEAFF
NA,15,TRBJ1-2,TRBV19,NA,TGTGCCAGTAGTAGCCCCCGGGACACCGACTATGGCTACACCTTC,CASSSPRDTDYGYTF
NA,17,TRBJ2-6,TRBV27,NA,TGTGCCAGCAGTCCTACGACAGAAAGCTCTGGGGCCAACGTCCTGACTTTC,CASSPTTESSGANVLTF
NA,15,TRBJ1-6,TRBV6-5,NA,TGTGCCAGCAGTTACTCAGGGGGAGATAATTCACCCCTCCACTTT,CASSYSGGDNSPLHF
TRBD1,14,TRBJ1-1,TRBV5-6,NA,TGTGCCAGCAGCCCACGACAGGGCCGAGGGGCAGCTTTCTTT,CASSPRQGRGAAFF
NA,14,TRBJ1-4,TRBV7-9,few,TGTGCCAGCAGCTTCGTGGGGGGTACTGAAAAACTGTTTTTT,CASSFVGGTEKLFF
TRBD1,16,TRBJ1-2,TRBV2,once,TGTGCCAGCAGTGAAAGGTCCAGGGGGCCTAACTATGGCTACACCTTC,CASSERSRGPNYGYTF
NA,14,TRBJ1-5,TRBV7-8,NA,TGTGCCAGCAGCAAATCCTCTAGCAATCAGCCCCAGCATTTT,CASSKSSSNQPQHF
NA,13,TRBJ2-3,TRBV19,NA,TGTGCCAGTATGGGGTGGGGGGCAGATACGCAGTATTTT,CASMGWGADTQYF
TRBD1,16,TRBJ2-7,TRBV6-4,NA,TGTGCCAGCAGTGAACGTCGGGACAGGGTCACCTACGAGCAGTACTTC,CASSERRDRVTYEQYF
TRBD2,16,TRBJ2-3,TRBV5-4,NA,TGTGCCAGCAGGATGACTAGCGGGGGGGGTGGAGATACGCAGTATTTT,CASRMTSGGGGDTQYF
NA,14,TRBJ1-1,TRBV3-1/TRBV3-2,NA,TGTGCCAGCAGCCAAGAAGCGGGGAACACTGAAGCTTTCTTT,CASSQEAGNTEAFF
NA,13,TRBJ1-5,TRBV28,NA,TGTGCCAGCAGAAACACCGGCAATCAGCCCCAGCATTTT,CASRNTGNQPQHF
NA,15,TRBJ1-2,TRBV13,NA,TGTGCCAGCAGCTTTCTTGTCAGGCCCACGATGGGCTACACCTTC,CASSFLVRPTMGYTF
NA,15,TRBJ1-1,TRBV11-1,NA,TGTGCCAGCAGCCATCCGCCGGGTCGTCAAACTGAAGCTTTCTTT,CASSHPPGRQTEAFF
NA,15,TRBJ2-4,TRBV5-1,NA,TGCGCCAGCAGTCCCCGGGGGTCAGCCAAAAACATTCAGTACTTC,CASSPRGSAKNIQYF
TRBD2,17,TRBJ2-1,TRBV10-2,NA,TGCGCCAGCAGCGACAACTCAAAGACTAGCGGGGGAGGAGAGCAGTTCTTC,CASSDNSKTSGGGEQFF
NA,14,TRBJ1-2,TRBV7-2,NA,TGTGCCAGCAGCCCAGACAGGACGCTCCATGGCTACACCTTC,CASSPDRTLHGYTF
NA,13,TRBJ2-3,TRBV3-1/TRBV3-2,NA,TGTGCCAGCAGCCCCCCGGGCACAGATACGCAGTATTTT,CASSPPGTDTQYF
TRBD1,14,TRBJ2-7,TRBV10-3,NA,TGTGCCATCAGTGAGCCTCAGGGGGCTGGGGAGCAGTACTTC,CAISEPQGAGEQYF
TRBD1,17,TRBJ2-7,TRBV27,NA,TGTGCCAGCAGTTTTTCGTTGGGGACAGGGCTTTCCTACGAGCAGTACTTC,CASSFSLGTGLSYEQYF
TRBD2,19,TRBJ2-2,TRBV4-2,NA,TGTGCCAGCAGCCTAGGAACTAGCGGGGGGGTAGGGGGCACCGGGGAGCTGTTTTTT,CASSLGTSGGVGGTGELFF
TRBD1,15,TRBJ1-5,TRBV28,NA,TGTGCCAGCAGTCCACAGGGGGCAGGAGACCAGCCCCAGCATTTT,CASSPQGAGDQPQHF